This TCR beta chain derives from a study of blood T cell repertoires in COVID-19. Sequencing was performed with immunoSEQ multiplex PCR; in TCRdb, only in-frame clones are kept and a portion is missing. This sample carries 300,000 to 450,000 clones, 89% of them seen once, and the ten largest clones take 3%. CDR1 is SGHKS and CDR2 is YYEKEE in the germline V gene (reference sequence). The CDR3 covers 15 residues. J lost 4 bases, V lost 0 bases, and 5 bases had no gene match. During active infection, Seattle patients enrolled and were then monitored through disease. The sequence derives from a woman aged 25-40 years with COVID-19, enrolled during active disease. This sequence joins TRBV5-5 and TRBJ2-3, with 7 bases identical to TRBD2. Material: peripheral blood. The DNA for the CDR3 is TGTGCCAGCAGCTTGGAGGGGAGGGCCTCAGATACGCAGTATTTT. Its protein product is CASSLEGRASDTQYF. The full variable domain, completed using reference TRBV5-5 and TRBJ2-3, is DAGVTQSPTHLIKTRGQQVTLRCSPISGHKSVSWYQQVLGQGPQFIFQYYEKEERGRGNFPDRFSARQFPNYSSELNVNALLLGDSALYLCASSLEGRASDTQYFGPGTRLTVL.